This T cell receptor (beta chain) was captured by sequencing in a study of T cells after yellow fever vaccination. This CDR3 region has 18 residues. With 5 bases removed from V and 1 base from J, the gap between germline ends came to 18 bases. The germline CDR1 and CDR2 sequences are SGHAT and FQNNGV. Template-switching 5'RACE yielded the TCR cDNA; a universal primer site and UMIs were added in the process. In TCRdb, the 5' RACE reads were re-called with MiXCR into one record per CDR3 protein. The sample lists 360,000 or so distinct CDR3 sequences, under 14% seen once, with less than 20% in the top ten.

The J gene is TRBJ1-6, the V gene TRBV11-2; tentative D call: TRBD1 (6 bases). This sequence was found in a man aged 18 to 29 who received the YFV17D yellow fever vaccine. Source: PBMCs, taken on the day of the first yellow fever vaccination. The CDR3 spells CASSTQSRGHSYNSPLHF. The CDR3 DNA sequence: TGTGCCAGCAGCACCCAATCCAGGGGCCATTCCTATAATTCACCCCTCCACTTT.